Listed here is a single TCR beta chain. The CDR3 does not close with the conserved phenylalanine or tryptophan, likely indicating a read error. This record comes from a study of immune characterization of retroperitoneal liposarcoma. TCRdb ran MiXCR on the PCR reads and lists one entry per CDR3 protein. The repertoire includes over 8,000 distinct CDR3 sequences, 30% to 45% of them detected once, and roughly 9.1% sits in the top ten. Germline assignment: CDR1 MNHNS and CDR2 SASEGT. The CDR3 is 12 amino acids. The V and J genes are TRBV6-1 and TRBJ2-4, with a possible D match to TRBD2 (6 bases). The end of the DNA is better explained by TRBJ2-7, so the J call may be wrong. The sample consisted of tumor tissue. The sequence was obtained from a female donor with retroperitoneal liposarcoma. CDR3 DNA: TGTGCCAGCAGGGAGGGGAGCTACGAGCAGTACTGC. It translates to CASREGSYEQYC.